Listed here are 8 T cell receptor beta chains from one sample, sequenced in a study of control samples from healthy donors and cancer patients. This table comes from immunoSEQ multiplex PCR, and its TCRdb copy is limited to in-frame clones, with some not included. The data hold roughly 450,000 clones, with around 90% observed a single time. Sequencing was carried out using PBMCs. The source of these receptors is a man in his forties or fifties with head and neck cancer.

The rearrangement uses TRBV7-6 and TRBJ1-1; no clear D gene. The CDR3 runs 14 residues. V was cut by 5 bases and J by 0 bases, with 10 bases left in between. CDR1 is SGHVS, CDR2 FNYEAQ, per germline. The DNA of the CDR3 is TGTGCCAGCAGCCCCGGGATCCTGAACACTGAAGCTTTCTTT. Translation: CASSPGILNTEAFF.

The chain joins TRBV11-3 to TRBJ2-3, with TRBD1 identical over 9 bases. The CDR3 extends over 15 amino acids. V lost 5 bases, J lost 5 bases, and 8 bases stayed unmatched. In germline, CDR1 is SGHNT, CDR2 YENEEA. The DNA for the CDR3 is TGTGCCAGCAGCCCTGGACAGGGGAGTGGAGATACGCAGTATTTT. It is translated as CASSPGQGSGDTQYF.

Notes on this clone: This same CDR3 is encoded by further DNA sequences in the sample. The genes are TRBV6-5 and TRBJ1-2; no definite D call. Germline assignment: CDR1 MNHEY and CDR2 SVGAGI. V lost 0 bases to trimming and J lost 2 bases, with 4 bases between them. CDR3 size: 13 residues. CDR3 DNA sequence: TGTGCCAGCAGTTACTCAGGGAACTATGGCTACACCTTC. This encodes CASSYSGNYGYTF.

Notes on this clone: This same CDR3 is encoded by further DNA sequences in the sample. This sequence joins TRBV5-1 and TRBJ1-2; 7 bases align to TRBD1. V lost 4 bases and J lost 8; bases outside the gene matches: 8. The CDR3 runs to 13 residues. CDR1 and CDR2 (germline): SGHRS, YFSETQ. CDR3 nucleotide sequence: TGCGCCAGCAGCGGGGCTTCAGGGGGGGGCTACACCTTC. Protein product: CASSGASGGGYTF.

The V and J genes are TRBV9 and TRBJ2-3; 8 positions agree with TRBD1. Germline-derived CDR1 and CDR2 are SGDLS and YYNGEE. The CDR3 sequence is 15 residues long. V lost 0 bases to trimming and J lost 6 bases; unmatched junction nucleotides: 6. The CDR3 sequence is CASSVEIRGQDTQYF. The CDR3 DNA sequence: TGTGCCAGCAGCGTAGAGATCAGGGGGCAGGATACGCAGTATTTT. Full variable domain (rest looked up from reference TRBV9 and TRBJ2-3): DSGVTQTPKHLITATGQRVTLRCSPRSGDLSVYWYQQSLDQGLQFLIQYYNGEERAKGNILERFSAQQFPDLHSELNLSSLELGDSALYFCASSVEIRGQDTQYFGPGTRLTVL.

The genes are TRBV6-5 and TRBJ2-5; a possible D gene is TRBD1 (5 bases). V was clipped by 6 bases and J by 5 bases, with 16 bases between them. CDR3 length: 14 residues. Germline values: CDR1 MNHEY, CDR2 SVGAGI. The CDR3 here is CASSLRQPDETQYF. The CDR3 DNA follows: TGTGCCAGCAGCCTGAGACAGCCCGATGAGACCCAGTACTTC.

This clone was detected a few times. V is TRBV5-1 and J is TRBJ2-1; TRBD2 matches 11 bases. From germline, CDR1 is SGHRS and CDR2 YFSETQ. The junction had 4 bases not matched to a gene; V was cut back by 3 bases and J by 2 bases. The CDR3 sequence is 16 residues long. CDR3 region: CASSSRLAGPYNEQFF. CDR3 DNA sequence: TGCGCCAGCAGCTCCCGACTAGCGGGACCCTACAATGAGCAGTTCTTC.

J is TRBJ1-5 and V is TRBV27; the match to TRBD1 covers 8 bases. The junction had 6 bases not matched to a gene; V was cut back by 4 bases and J by 7 bases. The CDR3 sequence is 14 residues long. In germline, CDR1 is MNHEY, CDR2 SMNVEV (reference sequence). Here the CDR3 DNA reads TGTGCCAGCAGTTCGACAGGGGCAGGGCAGCCCCAGCATTTT. Encoded protein: CASSSTGAGQPQHF.